These T cell receptor beta chains were read from a single sample in a study of control samples from healthy donors and cancer patients. The protocol was immunoSEQ multiplex PCR, while the TCRdb copy is restricted to in-frame clones and leaves out a portion. This table holds roughly 120,000 clones, 80% to 90% found once. The sequenced sample consisted of PBMCs. Source of these receptors: a woman between 50 and 59 years old with colorectal cancer. Both conserved end residues are part of each CDR3.

J gene	V gene	CDR3 protein
TRBJ2-7	TRBV11-2	CASSRLAGRSYEQYF
TRBJ1-1	TRBV9	CASSVQDTEAFF
TRBJ2-7	TRBV7-2	CASSLVVGLPSSEQYF
TRBJ1-1	TRBV19	CASSSTENTEAFF
TRBJ2-4	TRBV14	CASSHRQGGSKNIQYF
TRBJ1-3	TRBV19	CASSIVVWLFSGNTIYF
TRBJ1-5	TRBV6-5	CASEGGAGDQPQHF
TRBJ2-1	TRBV11-2	CASSLDSGNYNEQFF
TRBJ1-4	TRBV6-5	CASRGTNEKLFF
TRBJ1-6	TRBV9	CASSVEIGTNSPLHF
TRBJ2-5	TRBV7-6	CASSLGFGSSETQYF
TRBJ1-2	TRBV19	CASSIDRGNYGYTF
TRBJ2-7	TRBV4-1	CASSEFSQGSSYEQYF
TRBJ2-2	TRBV6-5	CATTGQGRTGELFF
TRBJ1-2	TRBV18	CASSPLSGNSGYTF
TRBJ2-7	TRBV19	CASSRQGDQSYEQYF
TRBJ1-2	TRBV3-1/TRBV3-2	CASSQADRLIANYGYTF
TRBJ1-2	TRBV7-3	CASSLRQGKGYTF
TRBJ2-7	TRBV18	CASSPLAGGLHEQYF
TRBJ2-1	TRBV6-6	CASSYSQQWSNEQFF
TRBJ1-2	TRBV30	CAWNSGNYGYTF
TRBJ1-6	TRBV13	CASSLGRDNSPLHF
TRBJ2-1	TRBV5-8	CASSPPGIAGALTSNEQFF
TRBJ2-3	TRBV9	CASSPLMGTDTQYF
TRBJ1-5	TRBV19	CASQPPGKTGQGAFQPQHF
TRBJ1-5	TRBV19	CASSIWDRGSSRGGNQPQHF
TRBJ1-2	TRBV6-1	CASSEAQGTGVGGYTF
TRBJ1-6	TRBV9	CASGARDRGNSPLHF
TRBJ1-6	TRBV6-5	CASTLSTGENSPLHF